Given below is one T cell receptor (beta chain) in context. The antigen remains undetermined. The data are from a study of beta chain features in type 1 diabetes. Study results and limitations: Within patients, naive, central memory and Treg TCRB repertoires seemed more similar than within healthy donors. Type 1 diabetes patients had moderately but significantly shorter TCRB CDR3s in all four CD4+ subsets. The cDNA sequencing approach could over-represent high-TCR-expressing cells.

CDR3 size: 15 residues. Trimming at V came to 0 bases and at J to 4 bases, leaving 3 bases not matched to a gene. The germline gives CDR1 KGHSH, CDR2 LQKENI. Each sorted population was over 98% pure. The sequenced template was cDNA made from the entire isolated RNA. Only in-frame clones appear in the TCRdb table, and some are missing; sequencing was by immunoSEQ multiplex PCR. The profile shows under 400,000 clones, roughly 12% of them singletons. The sample was naive CD4+ T cells from blood. This sequence originates from a woman aged 18-30 years with type 1 diabetes. The chain has TRBV18 and TRBJ2-7, with 10 bases lining up with TRBD1. CDR3 coding DNA: TGTGCCAGCTCACCACCGACGGACAGGGGGTACGAGCAGTACTTC. Protein: CASSPPTDRGYEQYF.